This paragraph covers one TCR beta chain sequence. Its antigen is still unknown. Survey level was the resolution at which the v3.0 immunoSEQ assay ran. Some clones are missing from TCRdb's copy, which holds only in-frame ones; the method was immunoSEQ multiplex PCR. Among 7,500 to 10,000 clones listed, roughly four fifths were seen once. The data derive from a study of long-term antiretroviral therapy in people with HIV. Findings of the study overall: Post-treatment diversity went higher with ART but stayed below transplant donor controls. Dominant in the repertoire at all time points were clones expanded before ART.

The germline gives CDR1 LNHDA, CDR2 SQIVND (reference sequence). With 5 bases clipped from V and 5 bases from J, the junction kept 4 bases outside the gene matches. The CDR3 is 13 amino acids. The chain employs TRBV19 and TRBJ2-3, with 7 nucleotides matching TRBD2. Sequenced here: unsorted PBMCs, sampled 0.7 years after starting antiretroviral therapy. The sequence was collected from a man aged 40-49 years with HIV. This CDR3 is CASSLLAGDTQYF. The CDR3 nucleotides are TGTGCCAGTAGTTTATTAGCGGGAGATACGCAGTATTTT. The full variable domain, with the rest looked up from reference TRBV19 and TRBJ2-3, is DGGITQSPKYLFRKEGQNVTLSCEQNLNHDAMYWYRQDPGQGLRLIYYSQIVNDFQKGDIAEGYSVSREKKESFPLTVTSAQKNPTAFYLCASSLLAGDTQYFGPGTRLTVL.